This T cell receptor beta chain was profiled in a study of cytomegalovirus exposure and HLA in healthy donors. Across the whole study: Genetic ancestry analysis placed over 65% of the roughly 400 donors that were genotyped in the Caucasian-associated cluster. Overall study findings and caveats: Cytomegalovirus association was assigned to 170 or so TCR beta chains. When analyzed later, a missense DCLRE1C variant was found to be linked to TCR beta V- and J-gene trimming. Generally TCR sequences proved uncommon, though certain public TCRs appeared in numerous donors.

A multiplex PCR was run with 60 Vbeta primers and 13 Jbeta primers. Repertoires were generated with immunoSEQ multiplex PCR, while TCRdb's copy carries only in-frame clones and drops some. The data show 100,000 to 150,000 clones, around 78% seen once. CDR3 length equals 15 residues. Germline V gene data show CDR1 as SEHNR and CDR2 as FQNEAQ (reference sequence). Points on this clone: No antigen is known for it. Sequence at one end of the junction differs from germline and may be a read error.

The J gene is TRBJ2-1, the V gene TRBV7-9, with TRBD2 matching over 7 bases. The TCR sequence derives from a woman between 40 and 50 years old in good health and CMV-seronegative. What was sequenced was PBMCs. In nucleotides, the CDR3 is TGTTCCAGCAGCCCCCGGGGGGACTCCTACAATGAGCAGTTCTTC. This encodes CSSSPRGDSYNEQFF.